The entry below describes one TCR beta chain. Its antigen is undetermined. RNA was extracted with the RNeasy kit, and a quantity of about 0.45 to 1 ug was reverse transcribed using random hexamers. From the immunoSEQ multiplex PCR reads, TCRdb called clonotypes with MiXCR, one entry per CDR3 protein. The sample has some 110,000 distinct CDR3 sequences, roughly 94% seen once; the top ten hold 0.4% to 0.5%. The sample originates from a study of CD8 T cells in Susac syndrome. Trimming stripped 4 bases from V and 5 bases from J, with 11 bases between. Germline CDR1 MNHEY, CDR2 SMNVEV (reference sequence). This CDR3 region has 13 residues. The study's findings and limits: The TCR sequencing and HLA analysis in the study involved a relatively small number of individuals, as the study acknowledged.

All included Susac syndrome patients satisfied recently defined diagnostic criteria for definite or probable disease. The sequenced sample was CD8+ T cells from PBMCs. The receptor's source is a human donor with Susac syndrome. This chain joins TRBV27 and TRBJ2-5; D gene uncertain. CDR3 residues: CASSSTRVETQYF. CDR3 DNA sequence: TGTGCCAGCAGTTCGACCCGAGTCGAGACCCAGTACTTC.